These 14 T cell receptor beta chains were sequenced from one sample in a study of blood T cell repertoires in COVID-19. Method: immunoSEQ multiplex PCR; TCRdb's copy keeps in-frame clones and lacks some. Altogether over 400,000 clones are present, about nine tenths being singletons, with the ten largest covering roughly 8%. Sequences were obtained from PBMCs or T cells enriched from blood (not recorded which). Source of these receptors: a woman between 55 and 75 years old who had recovered from COVID-19.

The chain is built from TRBV5-1 and TRBJ2-1; 7 bases are shared with TRBD2. Germline V lookup: CDR1 SGHRS, CDR2 YFSETQ. Trimming removed 1 base from V and 5 bases from J; junction bases left unmatched: 6. The CDR3 is made up of 15 amino acids. The CDR3 loop is CASSLWRGTHNEQFF. The CDR3 nucleotides read TGCGCCAGCAGCTTGTGGCGGGGGACTCACAATGAGCAGTTCTTC.

The CDR3 sequence: CASSQGGTSGNTIYF. Written as DNA, the CDR3 is TGTGCCAGCAGCCAAGGAGGCACGTCTGGAAACACCATATATTTT. The rearrangement uses TRBV9 and TRBJ1-3; no clear D. Germline CDR1 is SGDLS and CDR2 is YYNGEE. The ends were cut back, 4 bases at V and 1 base at J, with 12 bases in the middle. The CDR3 has 15 residues.

This sequence joins TRBV7-8 and TRBJ2-5, with 8 nucleotides matching TRBD2. Germline-derived CDR1 and CDR2 are SGHVS and FQNEAQ. This CDR3 has 17 residues. V gave up 4 bases and J gave up 4 bases; unmatched junction bases: 14. In nucleotides, the CDR3 is TGTGCCAGCAGCTCTGGGTTGACTAGCGTCATCGGAGAGACCCAGTACTTC. This encodes CASSSGLTSVIGETQYF.

Only one count was recorded for this clone. The genes are TRBV9 and TRBJ2-3; 10 nucleotides align to TRBD1. CDR1 is SGDLS, CDR2 YYNGEE, per germline. The J segment lost 3 bases and the V segment lost 2 bases, leaving 3 bases of the junction unmatched. This CDR3 spans 15 amino acids. The CDR3 is CASSVRDRGTDTQYF. Here the CDR3 DNA reads TGTGCCAGCAGCGTGAGGGACAGGGGTACAGATACGCAGTATTTT.

The rearrangement joins TRBV28 to TRBJ2-6; TRBD1 might be the D (6 bases). CDR1 is MDHEN, CDR2 SYDVKM, per germline. Trimming cost V 4 bases and J 0 bases, with 16 bases left between them. CDR3 length: 18 residues. The CDR3 bases are TGTGCCAGCAGTTCGAGACAGGCGTTTGGCTCTGGGGCCAACGTCCTGACTTTC. Translating gives CASSSRQAFGSGANVLTF.

The V and J genes are TRBV6-1 and TRBJ1-1; D gene uncertain. The germline CDR1 and CDR2 sequences are MNHNS and SASEGT. V gave up 2 bases and J gave up 5 bases, with 12 bases separating them. The CDR3 sequence is 14 residues long. The CDR3 sequence is CASSEMFAGTEAFF. The CDR3 nucleotides read TGTGCCAGCAGTGAAATGTTCGCGGGGACTGAAGCTTTCTTT.

J is TRBJ1-3 and V is TRBV11-2; 9 nucleotides align to TRBD1. Germline CDR1 reads SGHAT; CDR2 reads FQNNGV. V lost 2 bases and J lost 4; bases outside the gene matches: 6. This CDR3 has 16 amino acids. DNA for the CDR3: TGTGCCAGCAGCTTAACACAGGGGGCTTTCGGAAACACCATATATTTT. As protein: CASSLTQGAFGNTIYF.

The rearrangement links TRBV5-5 to TRBJ2-7; TRBD1 matches 11 bases. J gave up 6 bases and V 3 bases, and 2 bases lay outside the gene matches. This CDR3 region has 13 residues. Germline V gene sequence: CDR1 SGHKS, CDR2 YYEKEE (reference sequence). This CDR3 reads CASSWTGGGEQYV. CDR3 sequence (DNA): TGTGCCAGCAGCTGGACAGGGGGCGGCGAGCAGTACGTC.

This clone was detected once. CDR3 sequence (DNA): TGTGCCAGCAGTGAAGCGCGGACAGGGTACATCGACGAGCAGTACTTC. Its translation is CASSEARTGYIDEQYF. The rearrangement joins TRBV2 to TRBJ2-7; TRBD1 aligns across 8 bases. V shed 0 bases, J shed 5 bases, and the junction held 9 bases outside the gene matches. This CDR3 spans 16 amino acids. Looked up from germline, CDR1 is SNHLY and CDR2 is FYNNEI.

The gene calls are TRBV7-2 and TRBJ2-3, with TRBD2 matching over 9 bases. This CDR3 is 18 amino acids long. Germline trimming cut 5 bases from V and 0 bases from J; bases unmatched to any gene: 12. CDR1 and CDR2 (germline): SGHTA, FQGNSA. Here the CDR3 DNA reads TGTGCCAGCAGCCCCTTTTCGGCGGGGGGGCCGAGCACAGATACGCAGTATTTT. It codes for CASSPFSAGGPSTDTQYF.

In DNA form, the CDR3 reads TGCGCCAGCAGCCCCCTAGGTGCAGGGTACAATGAGCAGTTCTTC. Translated, it gives CASSPLGAGYNEQFF. The chain links TRBV4-1 to TRBJ2-1; a possible D gene is TRBD1 (5 bases). From germline, CDR1 is MGHRA and CDR2 YSYEKL. Trimming left V 4 bases short and J 4 bases short, with 14 bases between. The CDR3 totals 15 residues.

The genes are TRBV3-1 (or the pseudogene TRBV3-2) and TRBJ1-6; D is perhaps TRBD1 (5 bases). Germline values: CDR1 LGHDT, CDR2 YNNKEL (reference sequence). V gave up 0 bases and J gave up 0 bases, with 6 bases separating them. CDR3 length: 16 residues. CDR3 nucleotides: TGTGCCAGCAGCCAAGATGACAGCTCCTATAATTCACCCCTCCACTTT. Protein sequence: CASSQDDSSYNSPLHF.

Turning to this clone: The same CDR3 also results from other DNA sequences found in this sample. The chain has TRBV3-1 (or the pseudogene TRBV3-2) and TRBJ2-1, with D unclear. Trimming pared 1 base from V and 9 bases from J, leaving 4 bases between. The CDR3 consists of 11 residues. CDR1 is LGHDT and CDR2 is YNNKEL in the germline V gene (reference sequence). The CDR3 protein is CASSQAGEQFF. The CDR3 nucleotides are TGTGCCAGCAGCCAAGCGGGTGAGCAGTTCTTC.

V is TRBV5-1 and J is TRBJ1-2, with 8 bases lining up with TRBD1. Trimming at V came to 4 bases and at J to 4 bases, leaving 6 bases not matched to a gene. The CDR3 loop spans 14 amino acids. Germline lookup yields CDR1 SGHRS and CDR2 YFSETQ. The CDR3 reads CASSNGQGGYGYTF. CDR3 nucleotide sequence: TGCGCCAGCAGCAACGGACAGGGTGGCTATGGCTACACCTTC. Using reference TRBV5-1 and TRBJ1-2 for the parts outside the CDR3, the full variable domain is KAGVTQTPRYLIKTRGQQVTLSCSPISGHRSVSWYQQTPGQGLQFLFEYFSETQRNKGNFPGRFSGRQFSNSRSEMNVSTLELGDSALYLCASSNGQGGYGYTFGSGTRLTVV.